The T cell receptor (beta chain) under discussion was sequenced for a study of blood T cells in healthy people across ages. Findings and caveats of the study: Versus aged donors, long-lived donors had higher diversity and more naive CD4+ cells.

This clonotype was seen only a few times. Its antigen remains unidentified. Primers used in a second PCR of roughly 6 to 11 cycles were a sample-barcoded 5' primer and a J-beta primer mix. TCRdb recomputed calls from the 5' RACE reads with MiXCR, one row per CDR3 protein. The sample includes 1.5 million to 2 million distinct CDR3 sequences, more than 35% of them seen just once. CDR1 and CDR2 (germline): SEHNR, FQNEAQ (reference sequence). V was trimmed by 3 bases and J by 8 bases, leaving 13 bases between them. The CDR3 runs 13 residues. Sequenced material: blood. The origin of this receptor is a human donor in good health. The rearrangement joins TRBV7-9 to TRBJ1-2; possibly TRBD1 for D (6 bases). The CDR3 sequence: CASSFDRLWGYTF. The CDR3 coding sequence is TGTGCCAGCAGCTTTGACAGGCTTTGGGGCTACACCTTC.